One and the same sample provided the 16 T cell receptor beta chains below, sequenced in a study of shared T cell receptors in the human thymus. Generated by immunoSEQ multiplex PCR, the TCRdb table keeps only in-frame clones and is missing some. The data show 540,000 or so clones, about 80% seen once. This same sample was also part of a study on human thymus T cells.

Source material: thymocytes. These receptors were obtained from a boy younger than two with a congenital heart defect.

The chain couples TRBV4-1 to TRBJ2-5; D gene unclear. The V end was cut by 1 base, the J end by 3 bases, with 6 bases between. This CDR3 contains 13 residues. Germline V gene lookup returns CDR1 MGHRA and CDR2 YSYEKL. CDR3 amino acids: CASSQGAEETQYF. The CDR3 nucleotides read TGCGCCAGCAGCCAAGGGGCTGAAGAGACCCAGTACTTC.

CDR3 in DNA: TGTGCCATCAGTCACAGGGAATTTAGCACCGGGGAGCTGTTTTTT. This codes for CAISHREFSTGELFF. The chain employs TRBV10-3 and TRBJ2-2; D possibly corresponds to TRBD1 (6 bases). V was trimmed by 5 bases and J by 4 bases, leaving 14 bases between them. The CDR3 has 15 amino acids. Germline loops: CDR1 ENHRY, CDR2 SYGVKD.

V gene TRBV25-1 combines with J gene TRBJ2-3, with TRBD2 matching over 10 bases. The V segment lost 0 bases and the J segment 1 base; nucleotides outside the gene matches: 1. Looked up from germline, CDR1 is MGHDK and CDR2 is SYGVNS. The length of the CDR3 is 16 residues. CDR3 sequence reads: CASSEYTSGGTDTQYF. CDR3 coding DNA: TGTGCCAGCAGTGAATACACTAGCGGGGGCACAGATACGCAGTATTTT.

In this sample, this clone turned up a few times. The V and J genes are TRBV5-4 and TRBJ2-7; 7 bases map to TRBD2. V shed 2 bases, J shed 2 bases, and the junction held 4 bases outside the gene matches. CDR1 and CDR2 from the germline V gene are SGHNT and YYREEE (reference sequence). CDR3 size: 14 residues. CDR3 sequence (DNA): TGTGCCAGCAGCTTAGCGGGGAGTGCCTACGAGCAGTACTTC. It yields the protein CASSLAGSAYEQYF.

The V call is TRBV4-2, the J call TRBJ2-1; 8 bases match TRBD2. This CDR3 contains 19 residues. Germline CDR1 reads LGHNA; CDR2 reads YNFKEQ. J was trimmed by 6 bases and V by 0 bases; bases with no gene match: 16. This CDR3 reads CASSQDSPSLRREANEQFF. Here the CDR3 DNA reads TGTGCCAGCAGCCAAGATAGCCCATCACTACGGCGGGAGGCCAATGAGCAGTTCTTC.

CDR3 nucleotide sequence: TGTGTCAGTCGAGCGGGAGGCGATGAGCAGTTCTTC. The encoded protein is CVSRAGGDEQFF. The gene calls are TRBV7-6 and TRBJ2-1, with 9 bases that match TRBD2. The germline gives CDR1 SGHVS, CDR2 FNYEAQ. This CDR3 contains 12 residues.

The chain uses TRBV11-2 and TRBJ2-7; 10 nucleotides agree with TRBD1. V lost 4 bases to trimming and J lost 6 bases; unmatched junction nucleotides: 0. Germline lookup yields CDR1 SGHAT and CDR2 FQNNGV. CDR3 length: 12 residues. CDR3 protein: CASSWTGGEQYF. The CDR3 DNA reads as TGTGCCAGCAGCTGGACAGGGGGCGAGCAGTACTTC.

The chain joins TRBV7-2 to TRBJ1-5; a possible D gene is TRBD1 (6 bases). Germline V gives CDR1 SGHTA, CDR2 FQGNSA. V was clipped by 6 bases and J by 4 bases, with 13 bases between them. This CDR3 spans 14 amino acids. DNA for the CDR3: TGTGCCAGCAGGCCCCGGGACATTAATCAGCCCCAGCATTTT. It specifies CASRPRDINQPQHF. The variable domain in full, with the rest retrieved from reference TRBV7-2 and TRBJ1-5, is GAGVSQSPSNKVTEKGKDVELRCDPISGHTALYWYRQSLGQGLEFLIYFQGNSAPDKSGLPSDRFSAERTGGSVSTLTIQRTQQEDSAVYLCASRPRDINQPQHFGDGTRLSIL.

The CDR3 DNA sequence: TGTGCCTGCGGAAGGACACTTAACTATGGCTACACCTTC. Translating it yields CACGRTLNYGYTF. The chain joins TRBV19 to TRBJ1-2, with D maybe TRBD1 (5 bases). Germline V CDR1 and CDR2: LNHDA, SQIVND (reference sequence). The CDR3 spans 13 residues. V was clipped by 11 bases and J by 1 base, with 14 bases between them.

The chain links TRBV13 to TRBJ2-5, with 8 nucleotides matching TRBD1. The CDR3 has 15 amino acids. V gave up 4 bases and J gave up 5 bases; unmatched junction bases: 9. Germline V lookup: CDR1 PRHDT, CDR2 FYEKMQ (reference sequence). For the CDR3, the DNA is TGTGCCAGCAGCTCAAGGACAGGGTCGGAGGAGACCCAGTACTTC. It yields the protein CASSSRTGSEETQYF.

The chain couples TRBV27 to TRBJ1-2, with 10 positions matching TRBD1. The germline gives CDR1 MNHEY, CDR2 SMNVEV (reference sequence). The J segment lost 2 bases and the V segment lost 8 bases, leaving 5 bases of the junction unmatched. The CDR3 is 14 amino acids. The DNA for the CDR3 is TGTGCCAGCGCTCCGGGACAGGGGAACTATGGCTACACCTTC. Its protein product is CASAPGQGNYGYTF.

The rearrangement links TRBV10-3 to TRBJ2-1; no definite D call. Germline lookup yields CDR1 ENHRY and CDR2 SYGVKD. The CDR3 contains 11 residues. The V end lost 11 bases, the J end lost 8 bases, and 13 bases lay between the germline ends. CDR3 bases: TGTGCCTCCTTAGCCAGCGATGAGCAGTTCTTC. Translated, it gives CASLASDEQFF.

The V gene is TRBV27, the J gene TRBJ2-7, with TRBD2 identical over 13 bases. Germline V gives CDR1 MNHEY, CDR2 SMNVEV (reference sequence). The CDR3 spans 16 residues. Trimming took 3 bases from V and 4 from J; bases not matched to a gene: 6. The CDR3 reads CASSFETSGRLYEQYF. DNA for the CDR3: TGTGCCAGCAGTTTCGAGACTAGCGGGAGGTTATACGAGCAGTACTTC.

The chain has TRBV6-1 and TRBJ1-2, with a possible D match to TRBD1 (5 bases). Looked up from germline, CDR1 is MNHNS and CDR2 is SASEGT. The V and J ends lost 2 bases and 8 bases respectively, with 9 bases between them. The CDR3 loop spans 12 amino acids. This CDR3 is CASSEHKGGYTF. Written as DNA, the CDR3 is TGTGCCAGCAGTGAACATAAGGGGGGCTACACCTTC.

J is TRBJ2-5 and V is TRBV5-5; D perhaps matches TRBD1 (5 bases). The V end lost 0 bases, the J end lost 1 base, and 13 bases lay between the germline ends. CDR3 length: 16 residues. Germline V gene sequence: CDR1 SGHKS, CDR2 YYEKEE (reference sequence). The CDR3 DNA is TGTGCCAGCAGCTTGGTCGTGTCAGGGCCCCAAGAGACCCAGTACTTC. As protein: CASSLVVSGPQETQYF.

The chain combines TRBV19 with TRBJ2-6, with 8 bases aligning to TRBD2. This CDR3 spans 21 amino acids. CDR1 is LNHDA, CDR2 SQIVND, per germline (reference sequence). J gave up 0 bases and V 2 bases, and 15 bases lay outside the gene matches. DNA for the CDR3: TGTGCCAGTAGTATAAGGTCCCCCTTGGCGGGAGGCCCCTCTGGGGCCAACGTCCTGACTTTC. Translation: CASSIRSPLAGGPSGANVLTF.